One sample yielded the 4 T cell receptor beta chains listed below, sequenced in a study of cytomegalovirus exposure and HLA in healthy donors. Measured with immunoSEQ multiplex PCR; TCRdb has only the in-frame clones, and not every one. This table has fewer than 250,000 clones, 75% to 90% appearing once. Sequencing was performed on PBMCs. The receptors shown here come from a woman aged 18 to 35 in good health and CMV-seronegative.

The table lists this clone with a count of one. J is TRBJ1-1 and V is TRBV5-6; D uncertain. Germline values: CDR1 SGHDT, CDR2 YYEEEE. This CDR3 spans 13 amino acids. Deletions cut 2 bases from V and 5 bases from J, with 10 bases between. The CDR3 coding sequence is TGTGCCAGCAGCTTTCCAGAGAGAACTGAAGCTTTCTTT. Translation: CASSFPERTEAFF.

The rearrangement uses TRBV5-1 and TRBJ2-1; tentatively, D is TRBD1 or TRBD2 (5 bases each). The germline CDR1 and CDR2 sequences are SGHRS and YFSETQ. This CDR3 spans 11 amino acids. Deletions cut 3 bases from V and 10 bases from J, with 8 bases between. CDR3 nucleotide sequence: TGCGCCAGCAGCTCCGGGACGGAGCAGTTCTTC. It encodes CASSSGTEQFF.

This clone was seen just once. This chain uses TRBV18 with TRBJ1-2, with 7 bases aligning to TRBD1. This CDR3 region has 15 residues. Germline CDR1 is KGHSH and CDR2 is LQKENI. After removal of 3 bases from V and 2 bases from J, the junction contained 6 bases not matched to a gene. CDR3 amino acids: CASSPTGDRNYGYTF. The CDR3 DNA reads TGTGCCAGCTCACCGACCGGGGACAGAAACTATGGCTACACCTTC.

For the CDR3, the DNA is TGTGCCAGCAGCTACGGGACAGCCACAGATACGCAGTATTTT. Translating it yields CASSYGTATDTQYF. The rearrangement uses TRBV7-3 and TRBJ2-3; the match to TRBD1 covers 7 bases. After removal of 4 bases from V and 2 bases from J, the junction contained 3 bases not matched to a gene. Germline V gives CDR1 SGHTA, CDR2 FQGTGA. This CDR3 comprises 14 residues.